The entry below gives a single T cell receptor (beta chain) sequence along with its context. This specimen comes from a study of blood T cell repertoires in COVID-19. Study overall: T cells, B-cell-depleted T cells, or PBMCs supplied cDNA or gDNA.

In the study's own analysis: Researchers report that nucleated cell counts were estimated from reference gene primer amplification. TCRdb keeps only in-frame clones here, not all; method: immunoSEQ multiplex PCR. That table furnishes V, J and clone size, whereas the DNA furnished D and trimming. The sample shows about 210,000 clones, around nine tenths of them seen only once. Germline trimming cut 3 bases from V and 3 bases from J; bases unmatched to any gene: 2. Germline V lookup: CDR1 KGHSH, CDR2 LQKENI. The CDR3 loop spans 15 amino acids. V is TRBV18 and J is TRBJ2-6; 7 bases are a match to TRBD1. Specimen: peripheral blood. The sequence came from a man in his forties with acute or convalescent COVID-19. The CDR3 region has the DNA TGTGCCAGCTCACCCGACAGGGTTGGGGCCAACGTCCTGACTTTC. This codes for CASSPDRVGANVLTF. Supplemented by reference TRBV18 and TRBJ2-6, the full variable domain reads NAGVMQNPRHLVRRRGQEARLRCSPMKGHSHVYWYRQLPEEGLKFMVYLQKENIIDESGMPKERFSAEFPKEGPSILRIQQVVRGDSAAYFCASSPDRVGANVLTFGAGSRLTVL.